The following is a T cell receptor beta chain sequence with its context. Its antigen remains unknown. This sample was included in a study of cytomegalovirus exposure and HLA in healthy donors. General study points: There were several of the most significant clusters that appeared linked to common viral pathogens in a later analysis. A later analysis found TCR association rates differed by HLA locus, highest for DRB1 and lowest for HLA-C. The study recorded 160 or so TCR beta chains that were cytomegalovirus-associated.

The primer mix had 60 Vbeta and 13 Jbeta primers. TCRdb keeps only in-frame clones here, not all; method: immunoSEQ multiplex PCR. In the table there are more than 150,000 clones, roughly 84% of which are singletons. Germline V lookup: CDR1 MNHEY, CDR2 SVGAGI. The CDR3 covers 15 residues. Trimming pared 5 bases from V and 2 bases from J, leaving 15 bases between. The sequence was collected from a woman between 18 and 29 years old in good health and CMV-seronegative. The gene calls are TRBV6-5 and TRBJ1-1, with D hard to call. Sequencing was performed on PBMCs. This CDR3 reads CASSAPSERNTEAFF. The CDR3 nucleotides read TGTGCCAGCAGTGCACCAAGCGAGAGAAACACTGAAGCTTTCTTT.